Below are 26 T cell receptor beta chains sequenced from a single sample in a study of spatial heterogeneity in lung cancer. TCRdb used MiXCR to reprocess the 5' RACE reads, holding one entry per CDR3 protein. The sample comprises about 10,000 distinct CDR3 sequences, less than 30% of which are singletons, and 3% to 5% rests with the top ten. Time point in this sample: blood at routine non-recurrence follow-up after resection. The sample was PBMCs, taken at follow-up. All receptors derive from a female donor with early-stage non-small cell lung cancer.

The chain couples TRBV24-1 to TRBJ2-3; D is possibly TRBD1 or TRBD2 (5 bases each). Trimming took 4 bases from V and 0 from J, leaving 10 bases between them. This CDR3 has 15 residues. CDR1 is KGHDR, CDR2 SFDVKD, per germline. The CDR3 bases are TGTGCCACCAGTGAGGGGGAAATGAGCACAGATACGCAGTATTTT. Its translation is CATSEGEMSTDTQYF.

The chain employs TRBV7-9 and TRBJ2-2; D unclear. The CDR3 is made up of 12 amino acids. Germline V CDR1 and CDR2: SEHNR, FQNEAQ (reference sequence). V shed 6 bases and J shed 10 bases, with 12 bases lying between them. CDR3 sequence: CASSTQLKELFF. The DNA for the CDR3 is TGTGCCAGCAGTACCCAACTGAAGGAGCTGTTTTTT.

The V call is TRBV7-2, the J call TRBJ2-6; TRBD2 matches 10 bases. The CDR3 runs to 14 residues. V lost 5 bases, J lost 12 bases, and 7 bases stayed unmatched. From germline, CDR1 is SGHTA and CDR2 FQGNSA. This CDR3 is CASSMIAGGLVLTF. CDR3 DNA: TGTGCCAGCAGCATGATAGCGGGAGGCCTCGTCCTGACTTTC.

This clonotype was recorded a few times. The chain has TRBV6-6 and TRBJ2-3; D perhaps matches TRBD1 (5 bases). CDR3 length: 13 amino acids. Germline V lookup: CDR1 MNHNY, CDR2 SVGAGI (reference sequence). The V and J ends lost 5 bases and 4 bases respectively, with 10 bases between them. The CDR3 DNA reads TGTGCCAGCAGTACGAGCAGGGCAGATACGCAGTATTTT. This translates into CASSTSRADTQYF.

The chain has TRBV7-2 and TRBJ2-7, with 12 bases matching TRBD2. The V gene end was trimmed by 8 bases and the J gene end by 4 bases; junction bases not matched to a gene: 3. CDR1 is SGHTA, CDR2 FQGNSA, per germline. CDR3 length equals 13 residues. This CDR3 is CASASGRAYEQYF. Written as DNA, the CDR3 is TGTGCCAGCGCTAGCGGGAGGGCTTACGAGCAGTACTTC.

By proportion, this clonotype is medium-sized. This sequence joins TRBV30 and TRBJ2-6, with 9 bases aligning to TRBD1. J lost 0 bases, V lost 4 bases, and 10 bases had no gene match. The CDR3 is 18 residues long. Germline lookup yields CDR1 GTSNPN and CDR2 SVGIG (reference sequence). This CDR3 reads CAWISRQGVLSGANVLTF. The CDR3 DNA reads as TGTGCCTGGATTTCGCGACAGGGGGTTCTCTCTGGGGCCAACGTCCTGACTTTC. The full variable domain, rest sourced from reference TRBV30 and TRBJ2-6, is SQTIHQWPATLVQPVGSPLSLECTVEGTSNPNLYWYRQAAGRGLQLLFYSVGIGQISSEVPQNLSASRPQDRQFILSSKKLLLSDSGFYLCAWISRQGVLSGANVLTFGAGSRLTVL.

This clonotype is categorized as medium-sized. The chain couples TRBV7-8 to TRBJ2-4; 8 bases are shared with TRBD2. CDR1 is SGHVS, CDR2 FQNEAQ, per germline. The CDR3 loop spans 19 amino acids. The trim removed 3 bases at V and 0 bases at J, leaving 13 bases unmatched. CDR3 protein: CASSFSGGPPDLAKNIQYF. As DNA, the CDR3 is TGTGCCAGCAGCTTTTCGGGAGGGCCCCCTGATCTAGCCAAAAACATTCAGTACTTC.

About this clonotype: The limits of the CDR3 on the DNA are not certain, so only TCRdb's listed CDR3 is given. The chain combines TRBV7-5 with TRBJ2-3; TRBD1 was called by the table and not checked on the DNA. TRBV7-5 constitutes a pseudogene. The CDR3 adds up to 17 amino acids, both ends counted. This CDR3 is CISVSEAYRGSTDTQYF.

As for this clonotype: Possible read error: a much larger clone is one base away. The gene calls are TRBV7-9 and TRBJ2-3; the match to TRBD2 covers 9 bases. Germline CDR1 SEHNR, CDR2 FQNEAQ (reference sequence). CDR3 length: 15 amino acids. The CDR3 here is CVSSPKPGTSNTQYF. In DNA, the CDR3 is TGTGTCAGCAGCCCGAAGCCAGGGACTAGCAATACGCAGTATTTT.

This chain uses TRBV7-2 with TRBJ2-7; D tentatively fits TRBD1 or TRBD2 (5 bases each). V lost 5 bases and J lost 6, with 17 bases in between. The CDR3 contains 14 residues. The germline gives CDR1 SGHTA, CDR2 FQGNSA. CDR3 coding DNA: TGTGCCAGCAGCGCCTCGAGGGGCCACTCCGAGCAGTACTTC. As protein: CASSASRGHSEQYF. The full variable domain, in which reference TRBV7-2 and TRBJ2-7 provide the parts outside the CDR3, is GAGVSQSPSNKVTEKGKDVELRCDPISGHTALYWYRQSLGQGLEFLIYFQGNSAPDKSGLPSDRFSAERTGGSVSTLTIQRTQQEDSAVYLCASSASRGHSEQYFGPGTRLTVT.

This clonotype has just a few counts. J is TRBJ1-4 and V is TRBV2; tentative D call: TRBD1 (5 bases). Germline assignment: CDR1 SNHLY and CDR2 FYNNEI. The CDR3 length is 13 residues. V was clipped by 7 bases and J by 5 bases, with 11 bases between them. CDR3 protein: CASKRGNNEKLFF. For the CDR3, the DNA is TGTGCCAGCAAACGGGGGAACAATGAAAAACTGTTTTTT.

By sample share, this clonotype is medium-sized. The genes are TRBV29-1 and TRBJ1-2; D call uncertain. Trimming cost V 1 base and J 10 bases, with 10 bases left between them. Germline V gives CDR1 SQVTM, CDR2 ANQGSEA. This CDR3 spans 11 amino acids. CDR3 loop: CSVEGGGTYTF. For the CDR3, the DNA is TGCAGCGTTGAAGGAGGAGGTACCTACACCTTC.

This chain joins TRBV7-9 and TRBJ1-2; D is uncertain. In germline, CDR1 is SEHNR, CDR2 FQNEAQ (reference sequence). Trimming pared 2 bases from V and 7 bases from J, leaving 11 bases between. This CDR3 has 13 amino acids. CDR3: CASSLQNQAGYTF. CDR3 nucleotide sequence: TGTGCCAGCAGCTTACAAAACCAGGCTGGCTACACCTTC. The full variable domain, in which reference TRBV7-9 and TRBJ1-2 provide the parts outside the CDR3, is DTGVSQNPRHKITKRGQNVTFRCDPISEHNRLYWYRQTLGQGPEFLTYFQNEAQLEKSRLLSDRFSAERPKGSFSTLEIQRTEQGDSAMYLCASSLQNQAGYTFGSGTRLTVV.

The chain has TRBV12-3 or TRBV12-4 and TRBJ1-5; D unclear. The V end was cut by 5 bases, the J end by 5 bases, with 13 bases between. This CDR3 spans 14 amino acids. CDR3 protein: CASSPSVVDQPQHF. CDR3 DNA: TGTGCCAGCAGTCCCTCGGTCGTAGATCAGCCCCAGCATTTT.

This clonotype was counted between two and nine times. V usage is TRBV20-1 and J usage is TRBJ1-1; weak D call: TRBD1 (5 bases). Trimming took off 0 bases at V and 6 bases at J, with 14 bases between the two ends. This CDR3 is 14 amino acids long. The germline CDR1 and CDR2 sequences are DFQATT and SNEGSKA (reference sequence). In DNA, the CDR3 is TGCAGTGCTAGAGATCTTAGAGGGGACCCTGAAGCTTTCTTT. Protein: CSARDLRGDPEAFF.

In its sample, this clonotype was seen a few times. CDR3 amino acids: CASSQDPGLAGGWWGLSSYNEQFF. In DNA, the CDR3 is TGTGCCAGCAGCCAAGATCCGGGACTAGCGGGAGGTTGGTGGGGGCTTAGCTCCTACAATGAGCAGTTCTTC. This chain uses TRBV3-1 with TRBJ2-1; 15 bases are shared with TRBD2. This CDR3 region has 24 residues. Germline V lookup: CDR1 LGHDT, CDR2 YNNKEL (reference sequence). V gave up 0 bases and J gave up 0 bases; unmatched junction bases: 18.

The chain employs TRBV5-1 and TRBJ2-1; D remains unclear. This CDR3 contains 16 residues. Looked up from germline, CDR1 is SGHRS and CDR2 is YFSETQ. Between the trimmed V and J ends, which lost 5 bases and 8 bases, there was a span of 23 bases. The CDR3 region is CASRLKTPALQDEQFF. As DNA, the CDR3 is TGCGCCAGCAGATTAAAGACCCCCGCGCTGCAGGATGAGCAGTTCTTC.

The chain uses TRBV5-1 and TRBJ1-2; 11 bases map to TRBD1. V shed 4 bases and J 7 bases; nucleotides not matched to a gene: 6. This CDR3 comprises 14 residues. Looked up from germline, CDR1 is SGHRS and CDR2 is YFSETQ. The CDR3 DNA sequence: TGCGCCAGCAGCCCCGGGACAGGGGGGCTTGGCTACACCTTC. Its protein is CASSPGTGGLGYTF.

By its share, this clonotype is medium-sized (0.01 to 0.1%). This rearrangement joins TRBV5-1 to TRBJ2-7, with 14 positions matching TRBD2. The V gene's germline CDR1 is SGHRS and CDR2 YFSETQ. The CDR3 has 15 amino acids. The V and J ends lost 7 bases and 7 bases, in that order; junction bases with no gene match: 10. The CDR3 region has the DNA TGCGCCAGCTCCGGGACTAGCGGGAGTATTGGGGAGCAGTACTTC. It specifies CASSGTSGSIGEQYF.

This chain connects TRBV5-1 to TRBJ1-1; D gene uncertain. CDR1 and CDR2 from the germline V gene are SGHRS and YFSETQ. This CDR3 spans 14 amino acids. V lost 0 bases, J lost 1 base, and 7 bases lay in between. DNA for the CDR3: TGCGCCAGCAGCTTGGCTATAACGAACACTGAAGCTTTCTTT. The encoded protein is CASSLAITNTEAFF.

V usage is TRBV29-1 and J usage is TRBJ2-1; 11 nucleotides match TRBD2. The CDR3 has 12 residues. Germline trimming cut 7 bases from V and 6 bases from J; bases unmatched to any gene: 2. Germline CDR1 SQVTM, CDR2 ANQGSEA. The CDR3 DNA sequence: TGCAGCGCGACTAGCGGGACCAATGAGCAGTTCTTC. It yields the protein CSATSGTNEQFF.

This clonotype was detected only a few times. This chain joins TRBV10-3 and TRBJ2-3, with D hard to call. There are 11 residues in the CDR3. Germline V gives CDR1 ENHRY, CDR2 SYGVKD. Trimming stripped 6 bases from V and 2 bases from J, with 3 bases between. The CDR3 nucleotides read TGTGCCATCAGGGCCACAGATACGCAGTATTTT. Translation gives CAIRATDTQYF.

This clonotype was observed a handful of times. The rearrangement uses TRBV28 and TRBJ2-5; D remains unclear. V lost 5 bases and J lost 2, with 15 bases in between. Germline loops: CDR1 MDHEN, CDR2 SYDVKM. CDR3 length: 15 residues. CDR3 coding DNA: TGTGCCAGCAGTCCTGGCCCCACAAGTCAAGAGACCCAGTACTTC. This encodes CASSPGPTSQETQYF.

V is TRBV27 and J is TRBJ1-1; 11 bases match TRBD1. V was clipped by 5 bases and J by 3 bases; unmatched bases: 8. The germline V gene encodes CDR1 MNHEY and CDR2 SMNVEV (reference sequence). The CDR3 is made up of 16 amino acids. CDR3 nucleotides: TGTGCCAGCAGTACCCGGACAGGGGGCCGTGACACTGAAGCTTTCTTT. Translated: CASSTRTGGRDTEAFF.

By share of the sample, this clonotype is medium-sized (0.01 to 0.1%). The chain couples TRBV29-1 to TRBJ1-5; D uncertain. V was shortened by 1 base and J by 1 base, with 5 bases between the two germline ends. CDR1 is SQVTM and CDR2 is ANQGSEA in the germline V gene. CDR3 length equals 13 residues. CDR3: CSVEVGSNQPQHF. CDR3 in DNA: TGCAGCGTTGAAGTTGGAAGCAATCAGCCCCAGCATTTT. Full variable domain (rest looked up from reference TRBV29-1 and TRBJ1-5): SAVISQKPSRDICQRGTSLTIQCQVDSQVTMMFWYRQQPGQSLTLIATANQGSEATYESGFVIDKFPISRPNLTFSTLTVSNMSPEDSSIYLCSVEVGSNQPQHFGDGTRLSIL.

V usage is TRBV10-3 and J usage is TRBJ2-6; 10 bases line up with TRBD1. V gave up 11 bases and J gave up 0 bases; unmatched junction bases: 4. Germline V gives CDR1 ENHRY, CDR2 SYGVKD. This CDR3 comprises 15 residues. CDR3 sequence: CAAGTGVSGANVLTF. The CDR3 DNA reads TGTGCCGCCGGGACAGGGGTCTCTGGGGCCAACGTCCTGACTTTC.